Following are 8 T cell receptor beta chains from one sample sequenced in a study of T-cell memory formation after mild COVID-19. MiXCR, run by TCRdb on the 5' RACE reads, gives a single entry per CDR3 protein. This sample has 550,000 to 650,000 distinct CDR3 sequences, with approximately 15% found just once. The sequencing input was PBMCs or a T cell subset sorted from them (not recorded which). The receptors stem from an adult woman who had mild COVID-19 (a few samples of this study predate the infection). Cell type and time point are not known.

CDR3: CASSPSLGFHEQFF. DNA for the CDR3: TGTGCCAGCAGTCCATCACTAGGATTCCATGAGCAGTTCTTC. The chain is built from TRBV27 and TRBJ2-1; TRBD2 might be the D (5 bases). Trimming removed 5 bases from V and 8 bases from J, with 16 bases in between. The CDR3 is 14 residues long. Germline CDR1 and CDR2: MNHEY and SMNVEV (reference sequence).

This clonotype occurred many times. This rearrangement joins TRBV7-9 to TRBJ2-1; TRBD2 agrees at 10 bases. Per the germline V gene, CDR1 is SEHNR and CDR2 is FQNEAQ (reference sequence). V lost 5 bases and J lost 3; bases outside the gene matches: 4. This CDR3 region has 15 residues. The CDR3 loop reads CASSTGLAYYNEQFF. CDR3 bases: TGTGCCAGCAGCACGGGACTAGCGTACTACAATGAGCAGTTCTTC.

J is TRBJ2-1 and V is TRBV24-1; either TRBD1 or TRBD2 may fit D (5 bases each). Trimming left V 4 bases short and J 7 bases short, with 10 bases between. The CDR3 loop spans 13 amino acids. The germline V gene encodes CDR1 KGHDR and CDR2 SFDVKD. The CDR3 protein is CATSESGPNEQFF. CDR3 coding DNA: TGTGCCACCAGTGAGTCGGGACCGAATGAGCAGTTCTTC.

This rearrangement joins TRBV6-2 or TRBV6-3 to TRBJ2-7; 7 bases are a match to TRBD1. The V gene's germline CDR1 is MNHEY and CDR2 SVGEGT. There are 12 residues in the CDR3. The CDR3 DNA follows: TGTGCAGCTCGACAGGGTCCGGGCGAGCAGTACTTC. Translating gives CAARQGPGEQYF.

This chain uses TRBV30 with TRBJ2-6; possibly TRBD1 for D (5 bases). V lost 3 bases to trimming and J lost 2 bases, with 17 bases between them. CDR3 length: 17 amino acids. From germline, CDR1 is GTSNPN and CDR2 SVGIG (reference sequence). The DNA of the CDR3 is TGTGCCTGGAGATATTGGGGCGCAGAAACTGGGGCCAACGTCCTGACTTTC. Translated: CAWRYWGAETGANVLTF.

The table lists this clonotype with a few counts. The chain links TRBV15 to TRBJ2-3, with TRBD2 matching 7 bases. Germline V gene sequence: CDR1 LNHNV, CDR2 YYDKDF (reference sequence). The CDR3 sequence is 17 residues long. Trimming cost V 1 base and J 4 bases; bases outside gene matches: 11. The CDR3 loop is CATSRVEKAGVADTQYF. The CDR3 region has the DNA TGTGCCACCAGCAGAGTGGAAAAGGCGGGAGTCGCAGATACGCAGTATTTT.

The chain employs TRBV19 and TRBJ2-3; D is perhaps TRBD2 (6 bases). The V gene lost 1 base and the J gene lost 6 bases, with 11 bases spanning the gap. This CDR3 region has 14 residues. Germline CDR1 LNHDA, CDR2 SQIVND (reference sequence). The CDR3 region has the DNA TGTGCCAGTAGTATAGCTAAGGGGAGGGATACGCAGTATTTT. Protein product: CASSIAKGRDTQYF.

The chain is built from TRBV18 and TRBJ2-7; 8 bases align to TRBD2. This CDR3 comprises 18 residues. V dropped 0 bases and J dropped 4; count of bases not matched to a gene: 14. Per the germline V gene, CDR1 is KGHSH and CDR2 is LQKENI. CDR3 amino acids: CASSPPKTGGPLGYEQYF. In DNA form, the CDR3 reads TGTGCCAGCTCACCACCCAAAACGGGAGGGCCCTTAGGATACGAGCAGTACTTC.